This is a list of T cell receptor beta chains from one sample in a study of blood T cells in healthy people across ages. Via MiXCR, TCRdb re-called the 5' RACE reads, giving one row per CDR3 protein. The table shows almost 800,000 distinct CDR3 sequences, with 55% to 75% occurring only once. The sequencing sample was made of blood. These receptor sequences come from a man aged 30 to 45 in good health. CDR3s include the opening cysteine and the closing phenylalanine or tryptophan. The D gene is left open where the match is weak. Some rows have no size entry. The others give once, few or many, or a class for an expanded clone.

cdr3_nt cdr3_aa j_call clone_size v_call d_call cdr3_length
TGTGCCAGCAGTTCCTGGACTAGCGGAGATACAGATACGCAGTATTTT CASSSWTSGDTDTQYF TRBJ2-3 - TRBV27 TRBD2 16
TGTGCCAGCAGCGAGAGTGGGGAAATGGCTGAAAAACTGTTTTTT CASSESGEMAEKLFF TRBJ1-4 - TRBV7-2 - 15
TGTGCCAGCAGCCAGCCGGGACTAGCGGGGAGGTCCTACAATGAGCAGTTCTTC CASSQPGLAGRSYNEQFF TRBJ2-1 once TRBV14 TRBD2 18
TGTGCCAGTTCAGCTTGGGCAGACTCGGGGAACACTGAAGCTTTCTTT CASSAWADSGNTEAFF TRBJ1-1 - TRBV6-5 - 16
TGTGCCAGCAGTCGAGACAGGGCATCGGGGTACGAGCAGTACTTC CASSRDRASGYEQYF TRBJ2-7 - TRBV6-2/TRBV6-3 TRBD1 15
TGCAGTGCATCCCGGGGGCCGCCGGGGGCCAACGTCCTGACTTTC CSASRGPPGANVLTF TRBJ2-6 - TRBV20-1 - 15
TGCGCCAGCCGAGTAGCGGGGGTGAACAATGAGCAGTTCTTC CASRVAGVNNEQFF TRBJ2-1 - TRBV5-1 TRBD2 14
TGTGCCAGCAACAGGGAGAACTATGGCTACACCTTC CASNRENYGYTF TRBJ1-2 - TRBV28 - 12
TGTGCCAGCAGCCAGTCAGCCACGAACACTGAAGCTTTCTTT CASSQSATNTEAFF TRBJ1-1 - TRBV3-1 - 14
TGCAGTGATAGGCTCAGCGGCTCCTACGAGCAGTACTTC CSDRLSGSYEQYF TRBJ2-7 few TRBV20-1 - 13
TGTGCCAGCAGCTTACTAGCGGGAGGGACCTACGAGCAGTACTTC CASSLLAGGTYEQYF TRBJ2-7 - TRBV7-2 TRBD2 15
TGTGCCAGCAGCTCGCGTACTGTGGACAGTAACACTGAAGCTTTCTTT CASSSRTVDSNTEAFF TRBJ1-1 - TRBV7-9 - 16
TGTGCCGCCCTGGGTCGGGACAATGAGCAGTACTTC CAALGRDNEQYF TRBJ2-5 - TRBV6-1 - 12
TGTGCCAGCAGTTACGGGAACAGGGAGCCCTACGAGCAGTACTTC CASSYGNREPYEQYF TRBJ2-7 - TRBV6-6 - 15
TGTGCCGCCGGGACTAGCGTAACAGATACGCAGTATTTT CAAGTSVTDTQYF TRBJ2-3 - TRBV7-2 TRBD2 13
TGTGCCAGCAGCTTAGATAAGCGGAGCTCCTACAATGAGCAGTACTTC CASSLDKRSSYNEQYF TRBJ2-7 - TRBV7-2 - 16
TGTGCCATCAGTGAGGAATTAATGGAGACCCAGTACTTC CAISEELMETQYF TRBJ2-5 - TRBV10-3 - 13
TGTGCCAGCAGCTTTTCACGGACGGGAAACACTGAAGCTTTCTTT CASSFSRTGNTEAFF TRBJ1-1 - TRBV13 - 15
TGTGCCAGCAGCTCCGGAATGACAGGGGGCTACTACGAGCAGTACTTC CASSSGMTGGYYEQYF TRBJ2-7 - TRBV12-3/TRBV12-4 TRBD1 16
TGTGCCAGCAGCCCCGGGGGGCAGACAGGGGACTTCACGACCCTCCACTTT CASSPGGQTGDFTTLHF TRBJ1-6 once TRBV13 TRBD1 17
TGCAGTGCTAGAGGGGGATGGGCCCCGGCGGGGACCCAGCATTTT CSARGGWAPAGTQHF TRBJ1-5 - TRBV20-1 - 15
TGCAGCGTTTCCGGGAAGACCTACGAGCAGTACTTC CSVSGKTYEQYF TRBJ2-7 - TRBV29-1 - 12
TGTGCCAGCAGTTTTTGGGGGGAAGCTTTCTTT CASSFWGEAFF TRBJ1-1 once TRBV12-3/TRBV12-4 - 11
TGTGCCAGCAGCTTAGGTACTGTCGCAGAACTAGCACCCCTCCACTTT CASSLGTVAELAPLHF TRBJ1-6 - TRBV7-2 - 16
TGCGCCAGCAGCCAAGATCGGCCGGGAGGGCAATACGAGCAGTACTTC CASSQDRPGGQYEQYF TRBJ2-7 - TRBV4-1 TRBD2 16
TGTGCCAGCAGCTTAGGGTGGGCAGATACGCAGTATTTT CASSLGWADTQYF TRBJ2-3 - TRBV7-2 - 13
TGTACCAGCAGCTCTAGCGGGGGGGTCTGGGAGACCCAGTACTTC CTSSSSGGVWETQYF TRBJ2-5 - TRBV7-2 TRBD2 15
TGCAGTGCTATCTGGGGGCGCGATGAGCAGTTCTTC CSAIWGRDEQFF TRBJ2-1 - TRBV20-1 - 12
TGTGCCAGCAGTCACAGGAACGTCTATGGCTACACCTTC CASSHRNVYGYTF TRBJ1-2 few TRBV2 - 13
TGTGCCAGCAGCTTTTTTAGGGGAGAACTGTTTTTT CASSFFRGELFF TRBJ1-4 - TRBV7-2 - 12
TGCGCCAGCAGCTGGGGGGACAGATACACTGAAGCTTTCTTT CASSWGDRYTEAFF TRBJ1-1 - TRBV5-1 TRBD1 14
TGCGCCAGCAGCCAAGTTACCGGGGGCCGACACGAGCAGTACTTC CASSQVTGGRHEQYF TRBJ2-7 few TRBV4-3 - 15
TGCAGCGTTCGGCGGGAGTTAAAAGAGACCCAGTACTTC CSVRRELKETQYF TRBJ2-5 few TRBV29-1 TRBD2 13
TGCAGTGCTAGTGCGGGGGCGCGAGCGGAGACCCAGTACTTC CSASAGARAETQYF TRBJ2-5 once TRBV20-1 - 14
TGTGCCAGCACCCAACTAGTGAATGAGCAGTTCTTC CASTQLVNEQFF TRBJ2-1 - TRBV7-2 - 12
TGCAGTGCTAGAGGGACTAGCTATTCGGATACGCAGTATTTT CSARGTSYSDTQYF TRBJ2-3 - TRBV20-1 TRBD2 14
TGCGCCAGCAGCTTTGTGGATGCGCAGTATGGCTACACCTTC CASSFVDAQYGYTF TRBJ1-2 once TRBV5-1 - 14
TGTGCCAGCAGCTTAATTCAGGATTCACCCCTCCACTTT CASSLIQDSPLHF TRBJ1-6 - TRBV7-2 - 13
TGTGCCACCAGCAGAGATGCCGCGGGTTACACAGATACGCAGTATTTT CATSRDAAGYTDTQYF TRBJ2-3 few TRBV15 - 16
TGTGCCAGCAGCTTTTGGTCACCGGGAGAGGCAGATACGCAGTATTTT CASSFWSPGEADTQYF TRBJ2-3 - TRBV7-9 - 16
TGTGCCAGCAGCCCCCCTATCGGGGGGGGCACAGATACGCAGTATTTT CASSPPIGGGTDTQYF TRBJ2-3 - TRBV9 TRBD2 16
TGTGCCAGCAGTGAACGCACTAGCTTCAAGGTGGTACCGGCGTATGAGCAGTTCTTC CASSERTSFKVVPAYEQFF TRBJ2-1 - TRBV6-1 - 19
TGCAGCGTTGATTGGTTGGACAGAGAAGCTTTCTTT CSVDWLDREAFF TRBJ1-1 - TRBV29-1 - 12
TGTGCCAGCAGATCTCTTATGTTCGGGGCGGATCCCACCAATGAGCAGTTCTTC CASRSLMFGADPTNEQFF TRBJ2-1 - TRBV28 - 18
TGTGCCAGCAGCTTAGGCGGGGTAAAGAAGTACGAGCAGTACTTC CASSLGGVKKYEQYF TRBJ2-7 - TRBV7-2 - 15
TGCAGCGTTGCGAAGGGGGAGAACACTGAAGCTTTCTTT CSVAKGENTEAFF TRBJ1-1 - TRBV29-1 - 13
TGTGCCAGCAGCTCTCCCCTTTTTTCCGGCAATGAGCAGTTCTTC CASSSPLFSGNEQFF TRBJ2-1 - TRBV7-9 - 15
TGCAGCGTCTACCTTTTTGGCGGGGCAAACAATGAGCAGTTCTTC CSVYLFGGANNEQFF TRBJ2-1 - TRBV29-1 - 15
TGTGCCAGCAGCTCCTCTGGGACTAGCGGGGATACGCAGTATTTT CASSSSGTSGDTQYF TRBJ2-3 few TRBV7-3 TRBD2 15
TGCGCCAGCACCGGGACAGGTGATCTAGAGACCCAGTACTTC CASTGTGDLETQYF TRBJ2-5 - TRBV5-1 TRBD1 14
TGTGCCAGCAGCCGAAGGACTGGCACCGGGGAGCTGTTTTTT CASSRRTGTGELFF TRBJ2-2 - TRBV7-3 - 14
TGTGCCAGCAATCCAGGACAGGGGAGTCCCTACGAGCAGTACTTC CASNPGQGSPYEQYF TRBJ2-7 - TRBV6-1 TRBD1 15
TGTGCCAGCAGTTACCCGTTGTCTGATACGCAGTATTTT CASSYPLSDTQYF TRBJ2-3 - TRBV6-2/TRBV6-3 - 13
TGTGCCAGCAGCCGACCGGAGGCACCGGGACACGAGCAGTACTTC CASSRPEAPGHEQYF TRBJ2-7 - TRBV3-1 - 15
TGCGCCAGCAGCCAAGGAGCGACAGGACCATACGAGCAGTACTTC CASSQGATGPYEQYF TRBJ2-7 few TRBV4-3 - 15
TGTGCCAGCAGCCGCTGGTCAGGGGGGAACAATCAGCCCCAGCATTTT CASSRWSGGNNQPQHF TRBJ1-5 - TRBV7-9 TRBD1 16